The 30 T cell receptor beta chains reported below all come from one sample, sequenced in a study of identical twins. MiXCR, run by TCRdb on the 5' RACE reads, gives a single entry per CDR3 protein. The data show 500,000 to 650,000 distinct CDR3 sequences, about 7.1% seen once. The same data also went into a second study, on yellow fever vaccine responses in identical twins.

The material sequenced was PBMCs. These receptors were taken from a woman younger than 35 in good health.

This clonotype was counted only a few times. The V gene is TRBV29-1, the J gene TRBJ2-7, with D perhaps matching TRBD1 or TRBD2 (5 bases each). The CDR3 spans 11 residues. Germline V CDR1 and CDR2: SQVTM, ANQGSEA. Trimming pared 4 bases from V and 5 bases from J, leaving 9 bases between. CDR3 in DNA: TGCAGCGTTGGGGACCGCCACGAGCAGTACTTC. Protein sequence: CSVGDRHEQYF.

The V and J genes are TRBV5-1 and TRBJ2-2; tentatively, D is TRBD1 (5 bases). Looked up from germline, CDR1 is SGHRS and CDR2 is YFSETQ. The CDR3 loop spans 16 amino acids. The ends were cut back, 3 bases at V and 4 bases at J, with 16 bases in the middle. The CDR3 nucleotides are TGCGCCAGCAGCTCCTCCTCGGCAGGGATCACCGGGGAGCTGTTTTTT. Protein: CASSSSSAGITGELFF.

This clonotype has a handful of counts. V usage is TRBV12-3 or TRBV12-4 and J usage is TRBJ2-5, with 8 bases aligning to TRBD1. The CDR3 is 14 residues long. V lost 6 bases to trimming and J lost 3 bases; unmatched junction nucleotides: 6. CDR3 sequence: CASRAGGWEETQYF. The CDR3 DNA reads as TGTGCCAGCAGAGCAGGGGGCTGGGAAGAGACCCAGTACTTC.

This clonotype turned up a few times. The CDR3, as DNA: TGCAGCGTTGAGAGGGGCGGTAATGAGCAGTTCTTC. Amino acids: CSVERGGNEQFF. The chain employs TRBV29-1 and TRBJ2-1; D may correspond to TRBD1 or TRBD2 (5 bases each). The germline gives CDR1 SQVTM, CDR2 ANQGSEA. The CDR3 covers 12 residues. V was clipped by 3 bases and J by 7 bases, with 10 bases between them.

This clonotype was picked up many times. The J gene is TRBJ1-5, the V gene TRBV12-5, with D unresolved. CDR1 is LGHNT, CDR2 FRNRAP, per germline. Trimming removed 2 bases at V and 6 bases at J, with 14 bases between. This CDR3 is built from 15 residues. CDR3 DNA sequence: TGTGCTAGTGGTTTGTTTCCCAATTACAGTCAGCCCCAGCATTTT. It specifies CASGLFPNYSQPQHF.

This rearrangement joins TRBV6-5 to TRBJ1-1; D ambiguous. V was cut by 4 bases and J by 5 bases, with 14 bases left in between. The CDR3 runs 14 residues. In germline, CDR1 is MNHEY, CDR2 SVGAGI. The CDR3 is CASSSSSRGTEAFF. The CDR3 region has the DNA TGTGCCAGCAGTTCCTCAAGCCGGGGTACTGAAGCTTTCTTT.

This clonotype has a handful of counts. This chain links TRBV25-1 with TRBJ1-1; D remains unclear. Trimming pared 4 bases from V and 1 base from J, leaving 13 bases between. Germline CDR1 and CDR2: MGHDK and SYGVNS. This CDR3 spans 15 amino acids. CDR3 bases: TGTGCCAGCAGTGTGGACGGGCCTTGGAACACTGAAGCTTTCTTT. This codes for CASSVDGPWNTEAFF.

This clonotype was recorded many times. The rearrangement links TRBV7-3 to TRBJ2-2; 8 bases are shared with TRBD1. Germline CDR1 SGHTA, CDR2 FQGTGA. The CDR3 has 15 amino acids. Unmatched junction bases numbered 7, after V lost 4 bases and J lost 6 bases. The CDR3 DNA sequence: TGTGCCAGCAGCTCCGGGACAGGAGGGTCCGGGGAGCTGTTTTTT. It encodes CASSSGTGGSGELFF.

The rearrangement links TRBV7-9 to TRBJ2-1; D is unclear. Germline assignment: CDR1 SEHNR and CDR2 FQNEAQ (reference sequence). Between the trimmed V and J ends, which lost 4 bases and 6 bases, there was a span of 10 bases. This CDR3 contains 13 residues. The CDR3 DNA sequence: TGTGCCAGCAGCTCCAACCCCGGCAATGAGCAGTTCTTC. Translated, it gives CASSSNPGNEQFF.

This clonotype has just a few counts. The CDR3 DNA follows: TGTGCCAGCTCACCAACTTCAGGGACCACTGAAGCTTTCTTT. Translation gives CASSPTSGTTEAFF. The gene calls are TRBV18 and TRBJ1-1; TRBD1 might be the D (5 bases). V was trimmed by 2 bases and J by 4 bases, leaving 11 bases between them. This CDR3 region has 14 residues. The germline CDR1 and CDR2 sequences are KGHSH and LQKENI. The full variable domain, completed using reference TRBV18 and TRBJ1-1, is NAGVMQNPRHLVRRRGQEARLRCSPMKGHSHVYWYRQLPEEGLKFMVYLQKENIIDESGMPKERFSAEFPKEGPSILRIQQVVRGDSAAYFCASSPTSGTTEAFFGQGTRLTVV.

This clonotype was observed at least ten times. The chain links TRBV28 to TRBJ2-7; D perhaps matches TRBD1 (5 bases). CDR3 size: 15 residues. The germline V gene encodes CDR1 MDHEN and CDR2 SYDVKM. Trimming removed 3 bases from V and 2 bases from J, with 14 bases in between. The CDR3 protein is CASSLGRQGPYEQYF. CDR3 nucleotides: TGTGCCAGCAGTTTGGGTAGGCAGGGTCCCTACGAGCAGTACTTC.

The chain combines TRBV4-1 with TRBJ2-2; D gene ambiguous. CDR3 length equals 13 residues. V was pared by 0 bases and J by 7 bases, with 6 bases between. CDR1 and CDR2 (germline): MGHRA, YSYEKL. For the CDR3, the DNA is TGCGCCAGCAGCCAAGAACCCAGCGGGGAGCTGTTTTTT. This encodes CASSQEPSGELFF.

The chain uses TRBV7-6 and TRBJ2-7; 8 nucleotides agree with TRBD1. The CDR3 extends over 13 amino acids. The J segment lost 7 bases and the V segment lost 5 bases, leaving 7 bases of the junction unmatched. The germline V gene has CDR1 SGHVS and CDR2 FNYEAQ. CDR3 sequence reads: CASSADRASEQYV. As DNA, the CDR3 is TGTGCCAGCAGCGCGGACAGGGCCAGTGAGCAGTACGTC.

The rearrangement links TRBV4-1 to TRBJ2-1; TRBD2 matches 12 bases. V trimming: 0 bases; J trimming: 13 bases; junction bases outside the gene matches: 7. This CDR3 contains 15 residues. CDR1 MGHRA and CDR2 YSYEKL come from the germline V gene. CDR3 region: CASSQDPTSGRGQFF. The CDR3 DNA reads as TGCGCCAGCAGCCAAGATCCGACTAGCGGGAGAGGTCAGTTCTTC.

The chain is built from TRBV20-1 and TRBJ2-5; the match to TRBD1 covers 10 bases. The CDR3 length is 15 residues. CDR1 is DFQATT and CDR2 is SNEGSKA in the germline V gene (reference sequence). The V gene end was trimmed by 6 bases and the J gene end by 4 bases; junction bases not matched to a gene: 11. The CDR3 DNA is TGCAGTGCACCCCCCCGGGACAGGGGAGCAGAGACCCAGTACTTC. Its translation: CSAPPRDRGAETQYF.

This clonotype was recorded once. The CDR3 here is CSVLRAGTGELFF. The CDR3 bases are TGCAGTGTCTTGAGGGCCGGGACCGGGGAGCTGTTTTTT. This chain uses TRBV20-1 with TRBJ2-2; tentatively, D is TRBD2 (5 bases). The germline V and J ends were trimmed by 7 bases and 5 bases, with 14 bases remaining between them. The CDR3 loop spans 13 amino acids. Germline CDR1 and CDR2: DFQATT and SNEGSKA (reference sequence).

This clonotype was observed at least ten times. V usage is TRBV4-1 and J usage is TRBJ2-7; D possibly corresponds to TRBD2 (6 bases). CDR1 and CDR2 from the germline V gene are MGHRA and YSYEKL. CDR3 length: 13 residues. CDR3 amino acids: CASSQVGGYEQYV. The CDR3 DNA reads as TGCGCCAGCAGTCAAGTGGGGGGCTACGAGCAGTACGTC.

Points on this clonotype: An end of the junction differs from the germline gene, which may be a read error. The V and J genes are TRBV7-9 and TRBJ2-1; 11 nucleotides match TRBD2. Germline loops: CDR1 SEHNR, CDR2 FQNEAQ (reference sequence). The CDR3 totals 16 residues. CDR3 nucleotides: TGTGTCAGCAGCTCATTACTAGCGGGAGTAAACAATGAGCAGTTCTTC. This encodes CVSSSLLAGVNNEQFF. Looking up the rest from reference TRBV7-9 and TRBJ2-1 gives the full variable domain: DTGVSQNPRHKITKRGQNVTFRCDPISEHNRLYWYRQTLGQGPEFLTYFQNEAQLEKSRLLSDRFSAERPKGSFSTLEIQRTEQGDSAMYLCVSSSLLAGVNNEQFFGPGTRLTVL.

The chain recombines TRBV6-5 with TRBJ2-3; TRBD2 matches at 8 bases. The CDR3 is made up of 17 amino acids. Looked up from germline, CDR1 is MNHEY and CDR2 is SVGAGI. J was trimmed by 1 base and V by 0 bases; bases with no gene match: 6. As DNA, the CDR3 is TGTGCCAGCAGTTACTCGAGCGGGCGGGGGGGCACAGATACGCAGTATTTT. It translates to CASSYSSGRGGTDTQYF.

The chain uses TRBV4-1 and TRBJ2-7; D call uncertain. This CDR3 comprises 15 residues. V lost 1 base and J lost 4, with 14 bases in between. The V gene's germline CDR1 is MGHRA and CDR2 YSYEKL. CDR3 DNA sequence: TGCGCCAGCAGCCAAGCGACCGCAGCTCCTTACGAGCAGTACTTC. Translation gives CASSQATAAPYEQYF.

This clonotype was picked up one time. Sequence at one end of the junction differs from germline and may be a read error. In DNA, the CDR3 is TGTGCCAGCAGCGACCGAAATGGACTAGCGGGGTACGAGCTGTACTTC. Protein: CASSDRNGLAGYELYF. J is TRBJ2-7 and V is TRBV2, with TRBD2 matching over 12 bases. The CDR3 runs to 16 residues. Germline CDR1 and CDR2: SNHLY and FYNNEI.

The chain employs TRBV28 and TRBJ2-6, with D possibly matching TRBD2 (6 bases). Between the trimmed V and J ends, which lost 6 bases and 0 bases, there was a span of 15 bases. Germline CDR1 MDHEN, CDR2 SYDVKM. The CDR3 runs to 17 residues. CDR3 coding DNA: TGTGCCAGCAGGCCAGTGCGGGGACCCTCTGGGGCCAACGTCCTGACTTTC. The encoded protein is CASRPVRGPSGANVLTF. The whole variable domain, filled in from reference TRBV28 and TRBJ2-6, reads DVKVTQSSRYLVKRTGEKVFLECVQDMDHENMFWYRQDPGLGLRLIYFSYDVKMKEKGDIPEGYSVSREKKERFSLILESASTNQTSMYLCASRPVRGPSGANVLTFGAGSRLTVL.

This clonotype was picked up many times. This rearrangement joins TRBV10-3 to TRBJ2-5; no clear D gene. This CDR3 region has 13 residues. Looked up from germline, CDR1 is ENHRY and CDR2 is SYGVKD. V lost 7 bases and J lost 0, with 9 bases in between. The CDR3 DNA is TGTGCCATCATGGGCAGCAACCAAGAGACCCAGTACTTC. It is translated as CAIMGSNQETQYF.

This clonotype was detected ten times or more. The rearrangement links TRBV11-2 to TRBJ2-1; 11 bases are a match to TRBD2. This CDR3 has 15 residues. The J segment lost 2 bases and the V segment lost 5 bases, leaving 2 bases of the junction unmatched. Germline V CDR1 and CDR2: SGHAT, FQNNGV. This CDR3 reads CASSGTSGPYNEQFF. In DNA form, the CDR3 reads TGTGCCAGCAGCGGGACTAGCGGACCCTACAATGAGCAGTTCTTC.

The chain couples TRBV15 to TRBJ2-1, with D hard to call. The CDR3 consists of 14 residues. Germline lookup yields CDR1 LNHNV and CDR2 YYDKDF (reference sequence). The germline V and J ends were trimmed by 6 bases and 11 bases, with 20 bases remaining between them. CDR3 amino acids: CATRTGYVASKQFF. The CDR3 coding sequence is TGTGCCACCAGAACCGGGTATGTTGCATCGAAGCAGTTCTTC.

This clonotype was observed at least ten times. The CDR3 DNA follows: TGTGCCACCAGCAGGGACAGAGCTAACTATGGCTACACCTTC. It encodes CATSRDRANYGYTF. The gene calls are TRBV15 and TRBJ1-2, with D possibly being TRBD1 (6 bases). Germline CDR1 and CDR2: LNHNV and YYDKDF (reference sequence). Between the trimmed V and J ends, which lost 3 bases and 0 bases, there was a span of 8 bases. The CDR3 totals 14 residues.

This clonotype has ten or more counts. CDR3 bases: TGTGCCAGCAGGGAACAGGGCAACATTCAGTACTTC. Amino acids: CASREQGNIQYF. The chain employs TRBV12-3 or TRBV12-4 and TRBJ2-4; D is perhaps TRBD1 (6 bases). V gave up 6 bases and J gave up 7 bases, with 10 bases separating them. The CDR3 is 12 residues long.

Ten or more counts support this clonotype. This chain links TRBV29-1 with TRBJ2-1; D is possibly TRBD1 (5 bases). The CDR3 has 13 amino acids. V lost 0 bases to trimming and J lost 10 bases, with 13 bases between them. CDR1 and CDR2 (germline): SQVTM, ANQGSEA. CDR3 DNA sequence: TGCAGCGTTGAAGATCATCCCGCAGGGGAGCAGTTCTTC. Translation gives CSVEDHPAGEQFF.

This clonotype appeared a few times. The gene calls are TRBV5-1 and TRBJ1-4; D call uncertain. Trimming shortened V by 4 bases and J by 0 bases, and 16 bases separated the two germline ends. This CDR3 contains 17 residues. Germline V gene data show CDR1 as SGHRS and CDR2 as YFSETQ. The CDR3 loop is CASSPFGSGTTNEKLFF. CDR3 nucleotides: TGCGCCAGCAGCCCCTTCGGTTCCGGGACAACTAATGAAAAACTGTTTTTT.

This clonotype was counted ten times or more. The chain carries TRBV28 and TRBJ2-7; a possible D gene is TRBD2 (6 bases). The CDR3 is 15 residues long. V was shortened by 6 bases and J by 4 bases, with 19 bases between the two germline ends. The germline V gene has CDR1 MDHEN and CDR2 SYDVKM. The CDR3 sequence: CASRVGSSAPYEQYF. As DNA, the CDR3 is TGTGCCAGCAGGGTTGGGTCTAGCGCACCATACGAGCAGTACTTC. The whole variable domain, remainder taken from reference TRBV28 and TRBJ2-7, is DVKVTQSSRYLVKRTGEKVFLECVQDMDHENMFWYRQDPGLGLRLIYFSYDVKMKEKGDIPEGYSVSREKKERFSLILESASTNQTSMYLCASRVGSSAPYEQYFGPGTRLTVT.